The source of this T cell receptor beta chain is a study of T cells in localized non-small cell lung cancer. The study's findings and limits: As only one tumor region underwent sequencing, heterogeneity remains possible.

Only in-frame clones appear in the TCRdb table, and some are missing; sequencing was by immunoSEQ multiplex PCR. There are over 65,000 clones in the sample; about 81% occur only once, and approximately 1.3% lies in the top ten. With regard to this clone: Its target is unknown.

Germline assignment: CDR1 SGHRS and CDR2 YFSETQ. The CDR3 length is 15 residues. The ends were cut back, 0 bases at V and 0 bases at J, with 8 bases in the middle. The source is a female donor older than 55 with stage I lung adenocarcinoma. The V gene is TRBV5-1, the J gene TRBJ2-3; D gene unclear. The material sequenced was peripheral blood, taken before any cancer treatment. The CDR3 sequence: CASSLGVSSTDTQYF. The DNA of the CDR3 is TGCGCCAGCAGCTTGGGGGTCAGTAGCACAGATACGCAGTATTTT. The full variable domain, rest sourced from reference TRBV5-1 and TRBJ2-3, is KAGVTQTPRYLIKTRGQQVTLSCSPISGHRSVSWYQQTPGQGLQFLFEYFSETQRNKGNFPGRFSGRQFSNSRSEMNVSTLELGDSALYLCASSLGVSSTDTQYFGPGTRLTVL.